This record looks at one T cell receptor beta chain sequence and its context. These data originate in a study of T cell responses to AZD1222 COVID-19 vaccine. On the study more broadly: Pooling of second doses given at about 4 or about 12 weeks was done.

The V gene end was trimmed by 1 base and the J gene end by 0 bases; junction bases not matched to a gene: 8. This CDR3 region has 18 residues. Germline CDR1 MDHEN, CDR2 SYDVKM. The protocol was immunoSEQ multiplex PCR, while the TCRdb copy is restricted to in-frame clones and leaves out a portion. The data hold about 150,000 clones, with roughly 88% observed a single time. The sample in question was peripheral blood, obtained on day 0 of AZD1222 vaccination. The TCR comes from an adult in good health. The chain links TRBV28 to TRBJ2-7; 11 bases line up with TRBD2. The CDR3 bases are TGTGCCAGCAGTTTATCGGGGCTAGCGGGAGGTTACTCCTACGAGCAGTACTTC. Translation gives CASSLSGLAGGYSYEQYF.